This record looks at one T cell receptor (beta chain) sequence and its context. The data belong to a study of blood T cell repertoires in COVID-19. CDR3 size: 15 residues. With V trimmed by 5 bases and J by 12 bases, 13 bases remained unmatched. In the study's own analysis: Estimation of nucleated cell counts relied on the amplification of reference gene primers. Generated by immunoSEQ multiplex PCR, the TCRdb table keeps only in-frame clones and is missing some. D and trimming come from the DNA, and the V and J calls and clone size come from that table. The sample lists roughly 190,000 clones, around nine tenths occurring once.

The sample consisted of peripheral blood. This receptor was obtained from a man between 18 and 29 years old with active or convalescent COVID-19. This sequence joins TRBV6-7 and TRBJ2-1; 10 positions agree with TRBD1. TRBV6-7 is an open reading frame whose function is uncertain. The DNA of the CDR3 is TGTGCCAGCAGTCACCGGGACAGGGGCATTAGGCGGCAGTTCTTC. Its protein is CASSHRDRGIRRQFF.